The 16 T cell receptor beta chains presented below share a single source sample, sequenced in a study of blood T cell repertoires in COVID-19 (dated by TCRdb to 2019 to 2021). The library was produced with the immunoSEQ multiplex PCR assay. The source is immuneACCESS, and TCRdb retained only in-frame sequences with V and J called. Part of the clones is not carried over; for the studies checked, unresolved V genes explain less than half of this, and the remainder is unexplained. This sample is represented by 200,000 to 250,000 clones; around four fifths of them were singletons. The ten largest make up about 4% of the sample. Material for sequencing was peripheral blood. The receptors originated from a man in his fifties or sixties with acute or convalescent COVID-19.

The V call is TRBV9, the J call TRBJ2-7; D not certain. Trimming took off 0 bases at V and 3 bases at J, with 10 bases between the two ends. This CDR3 has 14 amino acids. The germline CDR1 and CDR2 sequences are SGDLS and YYNGEE. CDR3 amino acids: CASSVEAIDYEQYF. The CDR3 DNA follows: TGTGCCAGCAGCGTAGAAGCGATCGACTACGAGCAGTACTTC.

The table lists this clone with a few counts. The J gene is TRBJ2-1, the V gene TRBV19; 16 bases align to TRBD2. The germline gives CDR1 LNHDA, CDR2 SQIVND (reference sequence). The CDR3 length is 17 residues. Trimming took 5 bases from V and 9 from J; bases not matched to a gene: 10. CDR3 coding DNA: TGTGCCAGTAGTCAAAGAACGGGACTAGCGGGAGGGGGTGAGCAGTTCTTC. This gives the protein CASSQRTGLAGGGEQFF.

In DNA form, the CDR3 reads TGCGCCAGCAGCCAATACGACAGGGTGAATCAGCCCCAGCATTTT. Its translation: CASSQYDRVNQPQHF. The chain combines TRBV4-1 with TRBJ1-5, with TRBD1 identical over 7 bases. CDR3 length: 15 residues. V was clipped by 2 bases and J by 4 bases; unmatched bases: 5. Germline loops: CDR1 MGHRA, CDR2 YSYEKL.

This clone was counted only a few times. The V call is TRBV7-9, the J call TRBJ2-7; 7 bases are a match to TRBD1. The CDR3 is 16 residues long. Trimming cost V 5 bases and J 2 bases; bases outside gene matches: 12. CDR1 and CDR2 from the germline V gene are SEHNR and FQNEAQ (reference sequence). The CDR3: CASSRHLGTAAYEQYF. In DNA form, the CDR3 reads TGTGCCAGCAGCCGCCACCTTGGGACAGCTGCCTACGAGCAGTACTTC.

The gene calls are TRBV24-1 and TRBJ1-1, with TRBD1 matching 8 bases. Per the germline V gene, CDR1 is KGHDR and CDR2 is SFDVKD. This CDR3 contains 14 residues. J lost 3 bases, V lost 7 bases, and 6 bases had no gene match. Here the CDR3 DNA reads TGTGCCACCAGCGGCAGGGGGCAGGACACTGAAGCTTTCTTT. Translating it yields CATSGRGQDTEAFF.

The chain recombines TRBV6-5 with TRBJ2-7; TRBD1 matches at 8 bases. The length of the CDR3 is 15 residues. V shed 4 bases and J 2 bases; nucleotides not matched to a gene: 7. Germline lookup yields CDR1 MNHEY and CDR2 SVGAGI. CDR3 coding DNA: TGTGCCAGCAGTTCCCAGACAGGGGATCCCTACGAGCAGTACTTC. It encodes CASSSQTGDPYEQYF.

The rearrangement links TRBV6-5 to TRBJ2-1; D might be TRBD2 (7 bases). This CDR3 contains 14 residues. The germline gives CDR1 MNHEY, CDR2 SVGAGI. Deletions cut 6 bases from V and 7 bases from J, with 16 bases between. The CDR3 region is CASRPGGAGNEQFF. CDR3 DNA sequence: TGTGCCAGCAGGCCGGGGGGCGCTGGGAATGAGCAGTTCTTC.

This chain joins TRBV6-6 and TRBJ2-4; 8 nucleotides match TRBD1. The V and J ends lost 7 bases and 7 bases, in that order; junction bases with no gene match: 9. The germline V gene encodes CDR1 MNHNY and CDR2 SVGAGI (reference sequence). The CDR3 has 14 amino acids. The chain's CDR3 is CASNKPGGGNIQYF. The CDR3 DNA sequence: TGTGCCAGCAATAAACCAGGGGGCGGGAACATTCAGTACTTC.

V and J are TRBV10-3 and TRBJ1-2; no firm D call. Germline CDR1 ENHRY, CDR2 SYGVKD. The V and J ends lost 2 bases and 8 bases respectively, with 9 bases between them. This CDR3 comprises 12 residues. In DNA form, the CDR3 reads TGTGCCATCAGTGAGGCGGTTGAAGGCTACACCTTC. This gives the protein CAISEAVEGYTF.

The chain recombines TRBV7-3 with TRBJ2-6, with D hard to call. The CDR3 has 16 residues. The V end lost 4 bases, the J end lost 0 bases, and 10 bases lay between the germline ends. Germline CDR1 SGHTA, CDR2 FQGTGA. CDR3 amino acids: CASSYPGSSGANVLTF. For the CDR3, the DNA is TGTGCCAGCAGCTACCCAGGAAGCTCTGGGGCCAACGTCCTGACTTTC.

A note on this clone: Other DNA sequences in this sample translate to the same CDR3. CDR3 bases: TGCGCCAGTTCCCTGGGACAGGGGGGCGAGACCCAGTACTTC. It is translated as CASSLGQGGETQYF. The V and J genes are TRBV5-1 and TRBJ2-5; TRBD1 aligns across 11 bases. Germline assignment: CDR1 SGHRS and CDR2 YFSETQ. The CDR3 covers 14 residues. After removal of 8 bases from V and 5 bases from J, the junction contained 8 bases not matched to a gene.

The rearrangement links TRBV5-1 to TRBJ2-2; 9 bases are a match to TRBD1. The CDR3 totals 16 residues. Germline CDR1 is SGHRS and CDR2 is YFSETQ. V lost 4 bases, J lost 0 bases, and 4 bases stayed unmatched. The CDR3 coding sequence is TGCGCCAGCAGCCTGAGGACAGGGGCGAACACCGGGGAGCTGTTTTTT. Translated, it gives CASSLRTGANTGELFF. The variable domain in full, with the rest retrieved from reference TRBV5-1 and TRBJ2-2, is KAGVTQTPRYLIKTRGQQVTLSCSPISGHRSVSWYQQTPGQGLQFLFEYFSETQRNKGNFPGRFSGRQFSNSRSEMNVSTLELGDSALYLCASSLRTGANTGELFFGEGSRLTVL.

The chain employs TRBV6-2 or TRBV6-3 and TRBJ2-7, with 8 bases fitting TRBD2. Germline trimming cut 4 bases from V and 4 bases from J; bases unmatched to any gene: 21. The CDR3 sequence is 19 residues long. Germline CDR1 and CDR2: MNHEY and SVGEGT. DNA of the CDR3: TGTGCCAGCAGTTCTACCCCATACCGGGGGGGACTAGTGAGTTACGAGCAGTACTTC. Residues: CASSSTPYRGGLVSYEQYF.

The chain is built from TRBV18 and TRBJ2-7; perhaps TRBD2 as D (6 bases). Germline V gene sequence: CDR1 KGHSH, CDR2 LQKENI. CDR3 length: 14 amino acids. With 3 bases removed from V and 2 bases from J, the gap between germline ends came to 11 bases. DNA of the CDR3: TGTGCCAGCTCACCGCCGGGAGCCACCTACGAGCAGTACTTC. This codes for CASSPPGATYEQYF.

The rearrangement links TRBV6-5 to TRBJ1-2; D is uncertain. This CDR3 contains 13 residues. V lost 4 bases and J 2 bases, leaving 8 bases between the germline ends. Looked up from germline, CDR1 is MNHEY and CDR2 is SVGAGI. CDR3 residues: CASSSEQNYGYTF. CDR3 DNA: TGTGCCAGCAGTTCCGAACAAAACTATGGCTACACCTTC.

The rearrangement uses TRBV2 and TRBJ2-3; D might be TRBD2 (6 bases). The CDR3 loop spans 12 amino acids. The V end lost 6 bases, the J end lost 9 bases, and 13 bases lay between the germline ends. From germline, CDR1 is SNHLY and CDR2 FYNNEI. DNA for the CDR3: TGTGCCAGCAGGTCGGAGGGAAACACGCAGTATTTT. Translation gives CASRSEGNTQYF.